Below are 30 T cell receptor beta chains sequenced from a single sample in a study of shared clonotypes between healthy human individuals. Assay: immunoSEQ multiplex PCR; the TCRdb copy retains only in-frame clones and omits some. The profile shows fewer than 2.5 million clones, over 85% of them singletons. The sample comprised naive CD4+ T cells from PBMCs. Subset denoted: CD45RA+ positively selected. These receptors came from a man younger than 35 in good health. Some clones in this sample may be carry-over from other donors' samples.

A single count supports this clone. V is TRBV28 and J is TRBJ2-1; weak D call: TRBD1 (6 bases). Germline CDR1 is MDHEN and CDR2 is SYDVKM. The CDR3 covers 15 residues. The germline V and J ends were trimmed by 6 bases and 3 bases, with 15 bases remaining between them. This CDR3 is CASRPFTGSYNEQFF. The CDR3 DNA sequence: TGTGCCAGCAGACCCTTCACAGGGAGCTACAATGAGCAGTTCTTC.

This sequence joins TRBV27 and TRBJ2-2, with TRBD1 identical over 9 bases. CDR3 length: 18 residues. V lost 3 bases, J lost 7 bases, and 15 bases stayed unmatched. In germline, CDR1 is MNHEY, CDR2 SMNVEV (reference sequence). The CDR3 reads CASSLSSPGQGFGGELFF. CDR3 nucleotides: TGTGCCAGCAGTTTGAGCTCCCCGGGACAGGGTTTTGGCGGGGAGCTGTTTTTT.

The chain links TRBV9 to TRBJ1-3; D not certain. CDR1 is SGDLS, CDR2 YYNGEE, per germline. Trimming left V 0 bases short and J 1 base short, with 14 bases between. The CDR3 has 17 residues. The CDR3, as DNA: TGTGCCAGCAGCGTAGGCTCGCCTGTGATATCTGGAAACACCATATATTTT. It encodes CASSVGSPVISGNTIYF.

A remark on this clone: This sample includes further DNA sequences coding for the same CDR3. The rearrangement links TRBV28 to TRBJ1-5; TRBD1 matches 7 bases. CDR1 and CDR2 from the germline V gene are MDHEN and SYDVKM. With 6 bases clipped from V and 1 base from J, the junction kept 3 bases outside the gene matches. The CDR3 sequence is 14 residues long. CDR3: CASSLGQSNQPQHF. In nucleotides, the CDR3 is TGTGCCAGCAGCTTGGGACAGAGCAATCAGCCCCAGCATTTT.

The J gene is TRBJ2-3, the V gene TRBV11-3, with D tentatively TRBD1 or TRBD2 (5 bases each). The CDR3 length is 14 residues. Trimming took off 3 bases at V and 0 bases at J, with 7 bases between the two ends. Germline V gives CDR1 SGHNT, CDR2 YENEEA. The CDR3 coding sequence is TGTGCCAGCAGCTTCGGGGCAAGCACAGATACGCAGTATTTT. It encodes CASSFGASTDTQYF.

With respect to this clone: In the same sample, other DNA sequences code for this CDR3. The chain links TRBV7-3 to TRBJ2-2; TRBD1 is a possible D gene (6 bases). This CDR3 comprises 14 residues. V lost 6 bases and J 0 bases, leaving 8 bases between the germline ends. Germline V gives CDR1 SGHTA, CDR2 FQGTGA. The CDR3 protein is CASRPGANTGELFF. The CDR3, as DNA: TGTGCCAGCAGACCAGGGGCGAACACCGGGGAGCTGTTTTTT.

The genes are TRBV7-9 and TRBJ1-4; 10 bases are shared with TRBD1. The CDR3 spans 14 residues. The V and J ends lost 6 bases and 7 bases, in that order; junction bases with no gene match: 5. Germline CDR1 is SEHNR and CDR2 is FQNEAQ (reference sequence). The CDR3 bases are TGTGCCAGCAGTTTCGACAGGGGGCTTGAAAAACTGTTTTTT. This translates into CASSFDRGLEKLFF.

The V gene is TRBV9, the J gene TRBJ2-5; 8 nucleotides agree with TRBD2. This CDR3 comprises 16 residues. The germline gives CDR1 SGDLS, CDR2 YYNGEE. V shed 2 bases, J shed 1 base, and the junction held 7 bases outside the gene matches. CDR3 bases: TGTGCCAGCAGCGTCCTTAGCGGGATAGGCCAAGAGACCCAGTACTTC. This codes for CASSVLSGIGQETQYF.

J is TRBJ2-2 and V is TRBV9; 8 bases match TRBD2. The junction had 10 bases not matched to a gene; V was cut back by 4 bases and J by 2 bases. CDR3 length: 17 amino acids. Germline CDR1 is SGDLS and CDR2 is YYNGEE. In DNA, the CDR3 is TGTGCCAGCAGCCCGAGAGGTAGCGGGGCTAACACCGGGGAGCTGTTTTTT. It translates to CASSPRGSGANTGELFF.

The chain uses TRBV13 and TRBJ2-3; 8 nucleotides align to TRBD1. Trimming cost V 0 bases and J 5 bases; bases outside gene matches: 10. The germline gives CDR1 PRHDT, CDR2 FYEKMQ (reference sequence). The length of the CDR3 is 17 residues. The CDR3 bases are TGTGCCAGCAGCTTAGGCCCTGGACAGGGCTTAGGAGATACGCAGTATTTT. Its protein product is CASSLGPGQGLGDTQYF.

The chain uses TRBV6-1 and TRBJ1-3; D ambiguous. Looked up from germline, CDR1 is MNHNS and CDR2 is SASEGT. The CDR3 runs 15 residues. Trimming took off 3 bases at V and 6 bases at J, with 15 bases between the two ends. The CDR3, as DNA: TGTGCCAGCAGTGACAAGCCTCTTCGGGCAAACACCATATATTTT. Translating gives CASSDKPLRANTIYF.

The genes are TRBV19 and TRBJ2-4; D uncertain. This CDR3 is built from 19 residues. V was clipped by 4 bases and J by 2 bases, with 24 bases between them. In germline, CDR1 is LNHDA, CDR2 SQIVND (reference sequence). The CDR3, as DNA: TGTGCCAGTAGTAGGGTTGCAGACTTGCCGAAATCTTCCAAAAACATTCAGTACTTC. Translated: CASSRVADLPKSSKNIQYF.

The rearrangement links TRBV14 to TRBJ2-2; D gene unclear. This CDR3 region has 16 residues. The V end was cut by 1 base, the J end by 3 bases, with 12 bases between. Germline CDR1 reads SGHDN; CDR2 reads FVKESK. CDR3 region: CASSQGPTIYTGELFF. The CDR3 nucleotides are TGTGCCAGCAGCCAAGGTCCCACAATTTACACCGGGGAGCTGTTTTTT. The full variable domain, rest sourced from reference TRBV14 and TRBJ2-2, is EAGVTQFPSHSVIEKGQTVTLRCDPISGHDNLYWYRRVMGKEIKFLLHFVKESKQDESGMPNNRFLAERTGGTYSTLKVQPAELEDSGVYFCASSQGPTIYTGELFFGEGSRLTVL.

V and J are TRBV6-1 and TRBJ2-1; 10 bases agree with TRBD1. The CDR3 consists of 15 residues. The germline V gene has CDR1 MNHNS and CDR2 SASEGT. V shed 2 bases, J shed 8 bases, and the junction held 6 bases outside the gene matches. Here the CDR3 DNA reads TGTGCCAGCAGTGAACGGGACAGGGGCCGGGATGAGCAGTTCTTC. Protein sequence: CASSERDRGRDEQFF.

Details on this clone: Different DNA sequences within this sample yield the same CDR3. This chain uses TRBV18 with TRBJ1-1; TRBD1 matches at 12 bases. V trimming: 4 bases; J trimming: 5 bases; junction bases outside the gene matches: 2. The CDR3 runs 14 residues. Per germline, CDR1 KGHSH and CDR2 LQKENI. Written as DNA, the CDR3 is TGTGCCAGCTCACGGGGACAGGGGGCGACTGAAGCTTTCTTT. Translated, it gives CASSRGQGATEAFF.

This clone was recorded only once. The chain uses TRBV28 and TRBJ2-1, with TRBD2 as a possible D gene (6 bases). The germline V gene has CDR1 MDHEN and CDR2 SYDVKM. Trimming shortened V by 3 bases and J by 0 bases, and 30 bases separated the two germline ends. CDR3 length: 22 amino acids. In nucleotides, the CDR3 is TGTGCCAGCAGTTTGGGGATCGAGGAGCGGGTGGCGTTGGGCCACTCCTACAATGAGCAGTTCTTC. Protein: CASSLGIEERVALGHSYNEQFF.

For the CDR3, the DNA is TGCGCCAGCCGACCCGACAGGAACAACTATGGCTACACCTTC. Translating it yields CASRPDRNNYGYTF. The chain has TRBV5-1 and TRBJ1-2, with D possibly being TRBD1 (6 bases). Trimming stripped 7 bases from V and 2 bases from J, with 15 bases between. The CDR3 is 14 residues long. Germline lookup yields CDR1 SGHRS and CDR2 YFSETQ.

This chain joins TRBV5-6 and TRBJ2-3; D is unclear. Deletions cut 4 bases from V and 0 bases from J, with 6 bases between. The CDR3 loop spans 13 amino acids. Germline CDR1 is SGHDT and CDR2 is YYEEEE. The CDR3 spells CASSELSTDTQYF. The CDR3 nucleotides read TGTGCCAGCAGCGAGTTGAGCACAGATACGCAGTATTTT.

The gene calls are TRBV9 and TRBJ2-4; D might be TRBD1 or TRBD2, each matching 7 bases. Germline V lookup: CDR1 SGDLS, CDR2 YYNGEE. The CDR3 totals 16 residues. V lost 4 bases to trimming and J lost 3 bases, with 17 bases between them. The CDR3 DNA follows: TGTGCCAGCAGCTTCCAGGGGGAGGGGATCAAAAACATTCAGTACTTC. Residues: CASSFQGEGIKNIQYF.

To note about this clone: Additional DNA sequences in this sample encode the identical CDR3. This chain connects TRBV7-3 to TRBJ2-3; 14 bases line up with TRBD2. This CDR3 contains 15 residues. J gave up 6 bases and V 6 bases, and 5 bases lay outside the gene matches. CDR1 and CDR2 from the germline V gene are SGHTA and FQGTGA. The CDR3 DNA follows: TGTGCCAGCAGTTCGGGACTAGCGGGAGTGGATACGCAGTATTTT. This gives the protein CASSSGLAGVDTQYF.

The chain links TRBV19 to TRBJ2-7, with 8 bases identical to TRBD1. V lost 5 bases, J lost 2 bases, and 11 bases stayed unmatched. This CDR3 comprises 16 residues. Germline-derived CDR1 and CDR2 are LNHDA and SQIVND (reference sequence). DNA for the CDR3: TGTGCCAGTAGTCCACACCCAGGGGGCCCTACCTACGAGCAGTACTTC. It translates to CASSPHPGGPTYEQYF.

This chain connects TRBV5-4 to TRBJ2-7; TRBD1 matches 8 bases. CDR1 is SGHNT and CDR2 is YYREEE in the germline V gene (reference sequence). Germline trimming cut 0 bases from V and 0 bases from J; bases unmatched to any gene: 5. The CDR3 is made up of 16 amino acids. DNA for the CDR3: TGTGCCAGCAGCTTGGTACTCACAGGGGGCTCCTACGAGCAGTACTTC. It codes for CASSLVLTGGSYEQYF.

The V call is TRBV5-6, the J call TRBJ1-3; D call uncertain. Germline-derived CDR1 and CDR2 are SGHDT and YYEEEE. V was shortened by 0 bases and J by 4 bases, with 8 bases between the two germline ends. This CDR3 is built from 14 residues. CDR3 loop: CASSLVEGGNTIYF. The CDR3 DNA sequence: TGTGCCAGCAGCTTGGTAGAGGGCGGAAACACCATATATTTT.

The J gene is TRBJ1-2, the V gene TRBV7-2; D ambiguous. This CDR3 comprises 14 residues. Germline V gives CDR1 SGHTA, CDR2 FQGNSA. The V gene lost 2 bases and the J gene lost 5 bases, with 12 bases spanning the gap. The CDR3 reads CASSLTDARYGYTF. In DNA, the CDR3 is TGTGCCAGCAGCTTAACGGACGCGAGATATGGCTACACCTTC. The full variable domain, rest sourced from reference TRBV7-2 and TRBJ1-2, is GAGVSQSPSNKVTEKGKDVELRCDPISGHTALYWYRQSLGQGLEFLIYFQGNSAPDKSGLPSDRFSAERTGGSVSTLTIQRTQQEDSAVYLCASSLTDARYGYTFGSGTRLTVV.

The V gene is TRBV28, the J gene TRBJ2-2; D not certain. CDR1 and CDR2 from the germline V gene are MDHEN and SYDVKM. V was clipped by 6 bases and J by 9 bases, with 14 bases between them. The CDR3 totals 13 residues. CDR3 DNA: TGTGCCAGCAGCCCCACGGTGGACCGGGAGCTGTTTTTT. As protein: CASSPTVDRELFF.

The V gene is TRBV6-1, the J gene TRBJ2-3; D gene unclear. Per the germline V gene, CDR1 is MNHNS and CDR2 is SASEGT. Trimming took off 7 bases at V and 0 bases at J, with 14 bases between the two ends. The CDR3 length is 15 residues. The DNA of the CDR3 is TGTGCCAGCACCGAAAGTTACAGCAGCACAGATACGCAGTATTTT. This translates into CASTESYSSTDTQYF.

This chain joins TRBV6-4 and TRBJ2-1; 13 bases are shared with TRBD2. The CDR3 runs 15 residues. V lost 5 bases, J lost 6 bases, and 4 bases stayed unmatched. Germline CDR1 reads MRHNA; CDR2 reads SNTAGT. The CDR3, as DNA: TGTGCCAGCAGTTCGGGACTAGCGGGACGCAATGAGCAGTTCTTC. Its translation: CASSSGLAGRNEQFF.

The CDR3 DNA reads as TGTGCCAGCAGCCTCACAGGGGGCTTCACCTACGAGCAGTACTTC. As protein: CASSLTGGFTYEQYF. The rearrangement joins TRBV7-2 to TRBJ2-7; 9 bases are shared with TRBD1. Per germline, CDR1 SGHTA and CDR2 FQGNSA. V lost 5 bases to trimming and J lost 2 bases; unmatched junction nucleotides: 7. This CDR3 has 15 amino acids.

This clone appeared a single time. Written as DNA, the CDR3 is TGTGCCAGCAGCACTAGCGGGAAAGCCAAAAACATTCAGTACTTC. It encodes CASSTSGKAKNIQYF. The chain is built from TRBV28 and TRBJ2-4; 10 bases are shared with TRBD2. Germline values: CDR1 MDHEN, CDR2 SYDVKM. The CDR3 runs 15 residues. Trimming took 6 bases from V and 0 from J; bases not matched to a gene: 2.

This chain joins TRBV6-1 and TRBJ2-7, with TRBD1 matching 9 bases. The CDR3 is made up of 17 amino acids. Germline CDR1 MNHNS, CDR2 SASEGT. With V trimmed by 3 bases and J by 7 bases, 16 bases remained unmatched. CDR3 region: CASSDALGDRVAGEQYF. DNA of the CDR3: TGTGCCAGCAGTGATGCTTTAGGGGACAGGGTCGCGGGAGAGCAGTACTTC.